These 32 T cell receptor beta chains originate from one sample sequenced in a study of shared clonotypes between healthy human individuals. Assay used: immunoSEQ multiplex PCR; TCRdb lists only in-frame clones, some missing. The repertoire holds 150,000 to 200,000 clones, approximately 61% seen once, with over 9.5% in the top ten. What was sequenced was memory CD4+ T cells sorted from blood. The subset was: CD45RA-negative fraction. These receptors all stem from a man aged 25-45 years in good health.

The rearrangement uses TRBV2 and TRBJ1-1; D gene unclear. Germline CDR1 is SNHLY and CDR2 is FYNNEI. CDR3 size: 14 residues. Deletions cut 7 bases from V and 8 bases from J, with 20 bases between. The CDR3 region has the DNA TGTGCCAGCATCTGGGGAACGCCGGAGGCAGAAGCTTTCTTT. This sequence encodes CASIWGTPEAEAFF.

The J gene is TRBJ2-5, the V gene TRBV19; perhaps TRBD1 as D (6 bases). Germline CDR1 and CDR2: LNHDA and SQIVND (reference sequence). The V end was cut by 2 bases, the J end by 2 bases, with 15 bases between. This CDR3 has 16 residues. The CDR3 DNA sequence: TGTGCCAGTAGTATAAGGTCCGTAAGGGGGCAAGAGACCCAGTACTTC. Its translation: CASSIRSVRGQETQYF.

The V gene is TRBV15, the J gene TRBJ2-2, with 10 bases that match TRBD2. The CDR3 is 15 amino acids. V was pared by 8 bases and J by 3 bases, with 6 bases of the junction left unmatched. CDR1 and CDR2 (germline): LNHNV, YYDKDF (reference sequence). The CDR3 DNA follows: TGTGCCACCTCTAGGGGGACTAGCGACACCGGGGAGCTGTTTTTT. Translation: CATSRGTSDTGELFF.

In its sample, this clone was seen once. The rearrangement uses TRBV5-3 and TRBJ2-2, with TRBD1 as a possible D gene (5 bases). TRBV5-3 is assigned to the ORF class and has an uncertain function. V was shortened by 2 bases and J by 0 bases, with 11 bases between the two germline ends. This CDR3 contains 16 residues. CDR3 in DNA: TGTGCCAGAAGCTTAAAGACAGACTCGAACACCGGGGAGCTGTTTTTT. Its translation is CARSLKTDSNTGELFF.

The chain combines TRBV15 with TRBJ1-5; 7 nucleotides agree with TRBD1. Looked up from germline, CDR1 is LNHNV and CDR2 is YYDKDF (reference sequence). There are 17 residues in the CDR3. J lost 3 bases, V lost 1 base, and 9 bases had no gene match. CDR3 DNA: TGTGCCACCAGCAGAGTTACCGGCAGGGGGGTCAATCAGCCCCAGCATTTT. This encodes CATSRVTGRGVNQPQHF. Supplemented by reference TRBV15 and TRBJ1-5, the full variable domain reads DAMVIQNPRYQVTQFGKPVTLSCSQTLNHNVMYWYQQKSSQAPKLLFHYYDKDFNNEADTPDNFQSRRPNTSFCFLDIRSPGLGDTAMYLCATSRVTGRGVNQPQHFGDGTRLSIL.

This clone was counted only a few times. V is TRBV9 and J is TRBJ1-1; no clear D gene. The CDR3 consists of 16 residues. Trimming removed 0 bases from V and 6 bases from J, with 18 bases in between. Germline CDR1 and CDR2: SGDLS and YYNGEE. In nucleotides, the CDR3 is TGTGCCAGCAGCGTAGGTATCCGGGGTGCAGACTCTGAAGCTTTCTTT. Translated, it gives CASSVGIRGADSEAFF. Using reference TRBV9 and TRBJ1-1 for the parts outside the CDR3, the full variable domain is DSGVTQTPKHLITATGQRVTLRCSPRSGDLSVYWYQQSLDQGLQFLIQYYNGEERAKGNILERFSAQQFPDLHSELNLSSLELGDSALYFCASSVGIRGADSEAFFGQGTRLTVV.

This clone was counted between two and nine times. V is TRBV6-4 and J is TRBJ2-1; D unclear. The germline V gene encodes CDR1 MRHNA and CDR2 SNTAGT. CDR3 length: 15 amino acids. V lost 3 bases, J lost 0 bases, and 9 bases lay in between. In DNA form, the CDR3 reads TGTGCCAGCAGTGAGCGGCAGAGCTCCTACAATGAGCAGTTCTTC. Translating it yields CASSERQSSYNEQFF.

The rearrangement uses TRBV15 and TRBJ2-7; the D call may be TRBD1 or TRBD2 (5 bases each). Trimming took off 0 bases at V and 3 bases at J, with 9 bases between the two ends. Germline CDR1 and CDR2: LNHNV and YYDKDF (reference sequence). The CDR3 runs 14 residues. CDR3 in DNA: TGTGCCACCAGCAGAGACCGGGACGGCTACGAGCAGTACTTC. This gives the protein CATSRDRDGYEQYF.

V gene TRBV6-1 combines with J gene TRBJ1-2; the D gene is possibly TRBD1 (5 bases). Trimming took 3 bases from V and 4 from J, leaving 18 bases between them. CDR3 length: 16 amino acids. Germline CDR1 is MNHNS and CDR2 is SASEGT. This CDR3 is CASSDGAGNLLYGYTF. The CDR3 DNA follows: TGTGCCAGCAGTGATGGGGCAGGGAACCTCCTCTATGGCTACACCTTC.

The chain uses TRBV5-1 and TRBJ1-1; 7 bases match TRBD1. The CDR3 spans 15 residues. The V gene's germline CDR1 is SGHRS and CDR2 YFSETQ. The V segment lost 0 bases and the J segment 0 bases; nucleotides outside the gene matches: 2. CDR3 residues: CASSLAGGMNTEAFF. The DNA of the CDR3 is TGCGCCAGCAGCTTGGCAGGGGGTATGAACACTGAAGCTTTCTTT.

At least ten counts were recorded for this clone. The gene calls are TRBV10-3 and TRBJ2-7; 13 bases map to TRBD2. V lost 2 bases to trimming and J lost 7 bases; unmatched junction nucleotides: 5. The CDR3 spans 15 residues. In germline, CDR1 is ENHRY, CDR2 SYGVKD. The CDR3 reads CAISEGLAGAREQYF. CDR3 coding DNA: TGTGCCATCAGTGAGGGACTAGCGGGAGCAAGGGAGCAGTACTTC.

DNA of the CDR3: TGTGCCAGTAGTAAACCTCCTACAGGGTTGAACACTGAAGCTTTCTTT. This sequence encodes CASSKPPTGLNTEAFF. V and J are TRBV19 and TRBJ1-1; TRBD1 is a possible D gene (6 bases). The length of the CDR3 is 16 residues. Per the germline V gene, CDR1 is LNHDA and CDR2 is SQIVND (reference sequence). With 4 bases removed from V and 0 bases from J, the gap between germline ends came to 15 bases.

This clone was counted between two and nine times. V and J are TRBV18 and TRBJ2-7, with a possible D match to TRBD1 (6 bases). The CDR3 totals 12 residues. Per the germline V gene, CDR1 is KGHSH and CDR2 is LQKENI. Trimming took 3 bases from V and 6 from J, leaving 9 bases between them. CDR3: CASSPTGSEQYF. CDR3 nucleotide sequence: TGTGCCAGCTCACCTACAGGGTCCGAGCAGTACTTC.

This clone was seen once. It is likely a read error: a sequence one base away is far more abundant. The identical CDR3 is also encoded by other nucleotide sequences in the sample. J is TRBJ1-1 and V is TRBV11-2; D gene unclear. CDR3 length: 13 residues. Germline lookup yields CDR1 SGHAT and CDR2 FQNNGV. Trimming cost V 1 base and J 0 bases, with 3 bases left between them. The CDR3 region has the DNA TGTGCCAGCAGCTTAGGGGTGAACACTGAAGCTTTCTTT. The encoded protein is CASSLGVNTEAFF. Using reference TRBV11-2 and TRBJ1-1 for the parts outside the CDR3, the full variable domain is EAGVAQSPRYKIIEKRQSVAFWCNPISGHATLYWYQQILGQGPKLLIQFQNNGVVDDSQLPKDRFSAERLKGVDSTLKIQPAKLEDSAVYLCASSLGVNTEAFFGQGTRLTVV.

J is TRBJ1-5 and V is TRBV5-8; no reliable D call. This CDR3 has 13 amino acids. The germline gives CDR1 SGHTS, CDR2 YDEGEE. Trimming removed 4 bases from V and 6 bases from J, with 11 bases in between. CDR3 DNA: TGTGCCAGCAGCCGGGTCCCCGGTCAGCCCCAGCATTTT. It is translated as CASSRVPGQPQHF.

The chain is built from TRBV7-9 and TRBJ1-2; 8 positions agree with TRBD1. The germline V gene encodes CDR1 SEHNR and CDR2 FQNEAQ (reference sequence). This CDR3 region has 16 residues. V dropped 3 bases and J dropped 2; count of bases not matched to a gene: 8. CDR3 DNA sequence: TGTGCCAGCAGCTTCGACAGGGGTTTAGGAAACTATGGCTACACCTTC. Its translation: CASSFDRGLGNYGYTF.

The rearrangement joins TRBV10-3 to TRBJ2-1, with D possibly TRBD2 on 5 matching bases. Trimming left V 6 bases short and J 12 bases short, with 12 bases between. Germline V gives CDR1 ENHRY, CDR2 SYGVKD. The CDR3 runs 11 residues. The CDR3: CAIRELGVQFF. In DNA form, the CDR3 reads TGTGCCATCAGGGAACTAGGCGTGCAGTTCTTC.

Regarding this clone: The sample contains more than one DNA sequence encoding this CDR3. The rearrangement joins TRBV15 to TRBJ2-5; 9 bases match TRBD1. Germline V gives CDR1 LNHNV, CDR2 YYDKDF (reference sequence). The CDR3 covers 16 residues. V lost 0 bases, J lost 2 bases, and 4 bases stayed unmatched. The CDR3 here is CATSRDGGQGQETQYF. CDR3 bases: TGTGCCACCAGCAGAGATGGGGGACAGGGTCAAGAGACCCAGTACTTC.

This clone was seen a few times. The chain carries TRBV5-4 and TRBJ1-1, with D perhaps TRBD1 (5 bases). Trimming stripped 5 bases from V and 0 bases from J, with 11 bases between. The germline CDR1 and CDR2 sequences are SGHNT and YYREEE (reference sequence). This CDR3 has 14 residues. For the CDR3, the DNA is TGTGCCAGCAGTATACAAGGGGTGAACACTGAAGCTTTCTTT. Translation gives CASSIQGVNTEAFF.

The genes are TRBV18 and TRBJ1-1; 9 bases match TRBD1. This CDR3 has 15 amino acids. Germline CDR1 is KGHSH and CDR2 is LQKENI. Trimming at V came to 4 bases and at J to 6 bases, leaving 9 bases not matched to a gene. The CDR3 DNA reads as TGTGCCAGCTCACTTGGGACAGGGACAGTCTCTGAAGCTTTCTTT. It encodes CASSLGTGTVSEAFF.

V and J are TRBV10-3 and TRBJ2-7, with 9 bases identical to TRBD1. This CDR3 region has 13 residues. In germline, CDR1 is ENHRY, CDR2 SYGVKD. The V segment lost 9 bases and the J segment 2 bases; nucleotides outside the gene matches: 5. The CDR3 DNA sequence: TGTGCCATAAGACAGGGGGTCACCTACGAGCAGTACTTC. Its translation: CAIRQGVTYEQYF.

This chain uses TRBV29-1 with TRBJ2-7; perhaps TRBD2 as D (6 bases). V lost 4 bases and J 3 bases, leaving 13 bases between the germline ends. The CDR3 has 13 residues. Germline-derived CDR1 and CDR2 are SQVTM and ANQGSEA. CDR3 loop: CSVGNSGNYEQYF. The CDR3, as DNA: TGCAGCGTTGGGAATAGCGGAAACTACGAGCAGTACTTC.

In this sample, this clone turned up once. The rearrangement joins TRBV5-1 to TRBJ2-7, with 8 positions matching TRBD1. CDR1 and CDR2 from the germline V gene are SGHRS and YFSETQ. The CDR3 runs to 14 residues. V trimming: 3 bases; J trimming: 7 bases; junction bases outside the gene matches: 9. CDR3 in amino acids: CASSSGGASGEQYF. The CDR3 DNA reads as TGCGCCAGCAGCTCAGGGGGCGCGTCGGGAGAGCAGTACTTC.

The rearrangement links TRBV6-6 to TRBJ2-3; D not certain. The CDR3 loop spans 16 amino acids. The germline gives CDR1 MNHNY, CDR2 SVGAGI (reference sequence). The V and J ends lost 5 bases and 6 bases respectively, with 21 bases between them. For the CDR3, the DNA is TGTGCCAGCAGTGCTGGTTACGGACGCCCTGAGGATACGCAGTATTTT. Protein sequence: CASSAGYGRPEDTQYF.

The V gene is TRBV6-1, the J gene TRBJ2-5; D is ambiguous. Germline V CDR1 and CDR2: MNHNS, SASEGT. This CDR3 spans 14 amino acids. The V end lost 6 bases, the J end lost 4 bases, and 15 bases lay between the germline ends. CDR3 in DNA: TGTGCCAGCAGAAAGGGCTCTGGAAGAGAGACCCAGTACTTC. Translated: CASRKGSGRETQYF.

This clone has more than one count but fewer than ten. The CDR3 nucleotides are TGCGCCAGCAGCCCGACAGGCGGAATGAGTGAGCAGTTCTTC. It yields the protein CASSPTGGMSEQFF. The genes are TRBV4-3 and TRBJ2-1, with a tentative D call TRBD1 (6 bases). CDR1 is LGHNA, CDR2 YSLEER, per germline. CDR3 size: 14 residues. The V and J ends lost 4 bases and 9 bases respectively, with 16 bases between them.

About this clone itself: The junction does not match germline at one end; this may be a read error. The V and J genes are TRBV28 and TRBJ2-1; 7 bases map to TRBD2. Germline V gives CDR1 MDHEN, CDR2 SYDVKM. The CDR3 length is 17 residues. The CDR3, as DNA: TGTGCCAGCACTTTATCTGGAGGCGGGAGAGTAGAAAATGAGCAGTTCTTC. This encodes CASTLSGGGRVENEQFF.

The J gene is TRBJ2-3, the V gene TRBV29-1, with D perhaps matching TRBD2 (5 bases). Per the germline V gene, CDR1 is SQVTM and CDR2 is ANQGSEA. V was clipped by 8 bases and J by 6 bases, with 12 bases between them. This CDR3 is built from 11 residues. The CDR3 spells CSSSRGDTQYF. CDR3 bases: TGCAGCTCTAGCCGAGGGGATACGCAGTATTTT.

The chain joins TRBV28 to TRBJ1-2; TRBD1 might be the D (5 bases). CDR3 size: 14 residues. Germline V CDR1 and CDR2: MDHEN, SYDVKM. Trimming removed 6 bases from V and 7 bases from J, with 18 bases in between. This CDR3 reads CASSPTRSGSGYTF. DNA for the CDR3: TGTGCCAGCAGCCCTACCCGTTCAGGGTCTGGCTACACCTTC.

The V and J genes are TRBV6-4 and TRBJ2-1, with TRBD1 matching over 7 bases. The CDR3 length is 15 residues. Looked up from germline, CDR1 is MRHNA and CDR2 is SNTAGT. V lost 10 bases to trimming and J lost 7 bases; unmatched junction nucleotides: 16. In nucleotides, the CDR3 is TGTGCCATCGGCAAAGGACAGGCCCCTCGAAATGAGCAGTTCTTC. This sequence encodes CAIGKGQAPRNEQFF.

The chain combines TRBV6-5 with TRBJ2-7, with D perhaps TRBD1 (5 bases). The CDR3 is 15 residues long. With 2 bases removed from V and 2 bases from J, the gap between germline ends came to 13 bases. Germline V gives CDR1 MNHEY, CDR2 SVGAGI. The CDR3 here is CASSYDDSSTYEQYF. In DNA form, the CDR3 reads TGTGCCAGCAGTTACGACGACAGCTCAACCTACGAGCAGTACTTC.

The chain links TRBV18 to TRBJ1-1; D not certain. Germline lookup yields CDR1 KGHSH and CDR2 LQKENI. This CDR3 has 12 residues. V gave up 1 base and J gave up 4 bases, with 4 bases separating them. The CDR3 bases are TGTGCCAGCTCACCACAGGGCACTGAAGCTTTCTTT. It yields the protein CASSPQGTEAFF.